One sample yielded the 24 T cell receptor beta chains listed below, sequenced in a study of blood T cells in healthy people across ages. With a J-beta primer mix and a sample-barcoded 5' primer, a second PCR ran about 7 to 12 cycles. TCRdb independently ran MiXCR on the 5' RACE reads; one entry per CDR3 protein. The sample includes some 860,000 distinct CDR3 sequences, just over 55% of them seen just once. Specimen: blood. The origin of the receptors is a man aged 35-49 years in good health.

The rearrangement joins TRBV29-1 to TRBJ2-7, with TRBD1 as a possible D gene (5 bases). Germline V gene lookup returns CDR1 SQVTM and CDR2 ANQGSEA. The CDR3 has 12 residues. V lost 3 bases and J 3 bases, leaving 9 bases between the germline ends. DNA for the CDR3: TGCAGCGTTGAGACCAGGGTCTACGAGCAGTACTTC. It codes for CSVETRVYEQYF.

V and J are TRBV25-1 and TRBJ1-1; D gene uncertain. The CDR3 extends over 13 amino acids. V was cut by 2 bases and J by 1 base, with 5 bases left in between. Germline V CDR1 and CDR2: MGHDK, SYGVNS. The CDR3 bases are TGTGCCAGCAGTGAAACATGGAACACTGAAGCTTTCTTT. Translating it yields CASSETWNTEAFF.

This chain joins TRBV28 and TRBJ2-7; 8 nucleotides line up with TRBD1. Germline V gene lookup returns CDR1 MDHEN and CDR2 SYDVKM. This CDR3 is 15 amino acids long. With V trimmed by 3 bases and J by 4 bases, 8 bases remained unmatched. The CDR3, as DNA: TGTGCCAGCAGTTTGGGCGGACAGGGCGCATACGAGCAGTACTTC. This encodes CASSLGGQGAYEQYF.

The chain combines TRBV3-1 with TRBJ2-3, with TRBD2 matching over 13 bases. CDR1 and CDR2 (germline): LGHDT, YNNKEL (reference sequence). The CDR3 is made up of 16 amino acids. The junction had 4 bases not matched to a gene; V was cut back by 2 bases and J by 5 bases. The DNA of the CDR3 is TGTGCCAGCAGCCAAAAGCGACTAGCGGGGGGAGATACGCAGTATTTT. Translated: CASSQKRLAGGDTQYF.

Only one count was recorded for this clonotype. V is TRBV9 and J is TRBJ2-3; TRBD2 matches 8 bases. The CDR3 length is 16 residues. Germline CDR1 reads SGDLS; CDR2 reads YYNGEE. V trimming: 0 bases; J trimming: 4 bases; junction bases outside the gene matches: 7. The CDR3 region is CASSVVSGSLADTQYF. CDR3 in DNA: TGTGCCAGCAGCGTAGTGAGCGGGAGCCTTGCAGATACGCAGTATTTT.

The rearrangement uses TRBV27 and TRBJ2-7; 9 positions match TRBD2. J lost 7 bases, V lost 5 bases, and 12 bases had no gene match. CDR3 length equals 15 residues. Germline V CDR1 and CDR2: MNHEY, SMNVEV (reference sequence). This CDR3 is CASSHTAGGPLEQYF. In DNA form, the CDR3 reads TGTGCCAGCAGTCACACAGCGGGAGGCCCCCTGGAGCAGTACTTC.

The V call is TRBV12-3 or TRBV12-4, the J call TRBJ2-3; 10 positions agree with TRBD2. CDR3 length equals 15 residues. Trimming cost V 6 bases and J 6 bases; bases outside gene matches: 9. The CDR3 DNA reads TGTGCCAGCAGCCCTCAGCGGGGGGGAGGGGATACGCAGTATTTT. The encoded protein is CASSPQRGGGDTQYF.

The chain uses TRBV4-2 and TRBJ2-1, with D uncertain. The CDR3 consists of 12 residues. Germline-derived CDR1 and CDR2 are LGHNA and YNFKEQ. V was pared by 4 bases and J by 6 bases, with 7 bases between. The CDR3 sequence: CASSRDVNEQFF. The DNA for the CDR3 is TGTGCCAGCAGCCGCGACGTCAATGAGCAGTTCTTC.

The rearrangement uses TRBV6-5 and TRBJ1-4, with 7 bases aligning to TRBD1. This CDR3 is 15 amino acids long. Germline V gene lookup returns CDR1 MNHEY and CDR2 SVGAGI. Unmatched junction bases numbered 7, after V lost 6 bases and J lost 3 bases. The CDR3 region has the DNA TGTGCCAGCAGACAACAGGGGCGCCCTAATGAAAAACTGTTTTTT. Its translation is CASRQQGRPNEKLFF.

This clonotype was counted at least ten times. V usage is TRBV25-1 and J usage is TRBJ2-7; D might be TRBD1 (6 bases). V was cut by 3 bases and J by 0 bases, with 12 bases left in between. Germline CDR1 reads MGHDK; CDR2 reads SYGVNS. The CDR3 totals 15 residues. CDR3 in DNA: TGTGCCAGCAGTGACGCGACAGGAAGCTCCTACGAGCAGTACTTC. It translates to CASSDATGSSYEQYF.

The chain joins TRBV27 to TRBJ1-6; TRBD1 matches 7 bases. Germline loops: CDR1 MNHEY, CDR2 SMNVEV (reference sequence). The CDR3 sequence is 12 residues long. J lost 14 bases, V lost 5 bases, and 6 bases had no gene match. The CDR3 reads CASSPSGTALHF. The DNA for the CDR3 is TGTGCCAGCAGTCCATCCGGGACAGCCCTCCACTTT.

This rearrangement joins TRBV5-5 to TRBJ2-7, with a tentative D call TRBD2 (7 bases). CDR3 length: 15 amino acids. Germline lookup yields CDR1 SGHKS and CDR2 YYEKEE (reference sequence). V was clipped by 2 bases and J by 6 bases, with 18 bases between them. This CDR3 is CASSFGTRGGGEQYF. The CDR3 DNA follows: TGTGCCAGCAGCTTCGGAACACGAGGGGGGGGCGAGCAGTACTTC.

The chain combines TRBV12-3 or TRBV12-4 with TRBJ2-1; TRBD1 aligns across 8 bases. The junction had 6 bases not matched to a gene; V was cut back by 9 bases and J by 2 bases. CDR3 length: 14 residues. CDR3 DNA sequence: TGTGCCAGTCGACAGGGGATAACCTACAATGAGCAGTTCTTC. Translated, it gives CASRQGITYNEQFF.

The CDR3 loop reads CASIETGGNEQYF. CDR3 DNA: TGTGCCAGCATTGAAACAGGGGGCAACGAGCAGTACTTC. The rearrangement uses TRBV6-2 or TRBV6-3 and TRBJ2-5; 9 positions agree with TRBD1. The closer fit of TRBJ2-7 to the DNA end suggests the J call may be wrong. This CDR3 spans 13 amino acids. Germline values: CDR1 MNHEY, CDR2 SVGEGT.

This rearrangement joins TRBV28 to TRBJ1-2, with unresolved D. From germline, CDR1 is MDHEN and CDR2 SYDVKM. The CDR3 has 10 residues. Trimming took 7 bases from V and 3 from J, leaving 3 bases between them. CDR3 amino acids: CASMHYGYTF. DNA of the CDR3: TGTGCCAGCATGCACTATGGCTACACCTTC.

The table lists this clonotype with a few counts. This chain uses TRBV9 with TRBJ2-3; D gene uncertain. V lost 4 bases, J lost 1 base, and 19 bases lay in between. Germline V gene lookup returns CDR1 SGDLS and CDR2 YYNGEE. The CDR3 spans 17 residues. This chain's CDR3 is CASSPYDGRGGTDTQYF. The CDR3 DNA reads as TGTGCCAGCAGCCCCTATGATGGTAGAGGCGGCACAGATACGCAGTATTTT.

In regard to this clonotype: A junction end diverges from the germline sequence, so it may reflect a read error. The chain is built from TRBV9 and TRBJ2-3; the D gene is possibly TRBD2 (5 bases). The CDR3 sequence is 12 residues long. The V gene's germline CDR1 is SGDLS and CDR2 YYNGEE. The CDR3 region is CASSALPGTQYF. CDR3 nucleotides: TGCGCCAGCAGCGCCCTCCCGGGGACGCAGTATTTT. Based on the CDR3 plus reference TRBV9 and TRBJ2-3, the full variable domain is DSGVTQTPKHLITATGQRVTLRCSPRSGDLSVYWYQQSLDQGLQFLIQYYNGEERAKGNILERFSAQQFPDLHSELNLSSLELGDSALYFCASSALPGTQYFGPGTRLTVL.

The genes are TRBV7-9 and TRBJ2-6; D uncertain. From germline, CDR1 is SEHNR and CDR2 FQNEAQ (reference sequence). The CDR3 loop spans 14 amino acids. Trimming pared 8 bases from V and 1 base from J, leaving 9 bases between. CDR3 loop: CASVFGSGANVLTF. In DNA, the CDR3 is TGTGCCAGCGTTTTTGGATCTGGGGCCAACGTCCTGACTTTC.

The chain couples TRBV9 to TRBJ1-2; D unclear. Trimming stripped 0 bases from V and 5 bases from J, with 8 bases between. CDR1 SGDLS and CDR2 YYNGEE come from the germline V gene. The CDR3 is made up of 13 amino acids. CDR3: CASSVEQTYGYTF. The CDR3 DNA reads TGTGCCAGCAGCGTAGAACAGACATATGGCTACACCTTC.

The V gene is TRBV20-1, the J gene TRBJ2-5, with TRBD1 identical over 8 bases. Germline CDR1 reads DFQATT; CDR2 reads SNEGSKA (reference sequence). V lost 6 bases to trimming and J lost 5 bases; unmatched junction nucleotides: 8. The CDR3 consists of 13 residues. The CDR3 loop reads CSARGRVEETQYF. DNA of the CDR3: TGCAGTGCCAGGGGGCGGGTGGAGGAGACCCAGTACTTC.

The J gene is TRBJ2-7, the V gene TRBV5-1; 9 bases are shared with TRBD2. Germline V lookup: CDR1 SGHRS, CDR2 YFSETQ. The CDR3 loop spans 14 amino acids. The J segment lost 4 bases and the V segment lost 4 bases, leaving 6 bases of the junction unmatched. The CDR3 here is CASSRQREAYEQYF. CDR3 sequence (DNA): TGCGCCAGCAGCCGTCAGCGGGAGGCATACGAGCAGTACTTC.

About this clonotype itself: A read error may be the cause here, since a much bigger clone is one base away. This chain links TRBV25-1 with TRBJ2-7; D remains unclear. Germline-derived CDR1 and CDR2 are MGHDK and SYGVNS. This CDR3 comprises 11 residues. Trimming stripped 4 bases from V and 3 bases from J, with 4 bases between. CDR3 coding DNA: TGTGCCAGCAGTGGAATCTACGAGCAGTACTTC. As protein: CASSGIYEQYF.

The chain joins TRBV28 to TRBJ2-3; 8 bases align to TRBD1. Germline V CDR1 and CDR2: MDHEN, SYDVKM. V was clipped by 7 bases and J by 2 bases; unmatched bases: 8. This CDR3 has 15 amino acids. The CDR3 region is CASTAGTGYTDTQYF. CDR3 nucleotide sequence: TGTGCCAGCACCGCCGGGACAGGATACACAGATACGCAGTATTTT. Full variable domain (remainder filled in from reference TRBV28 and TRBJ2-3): DVKVTQSSRYLVKRTGEKVFLECVQDMDHENMFWYRQDPGLGLRLIYFSYDVKMKEKGDIPEGYSVSREKKERFSLILESASTNQTSMYLCASTAGTGYTDTQYFGPGTRLTVL.

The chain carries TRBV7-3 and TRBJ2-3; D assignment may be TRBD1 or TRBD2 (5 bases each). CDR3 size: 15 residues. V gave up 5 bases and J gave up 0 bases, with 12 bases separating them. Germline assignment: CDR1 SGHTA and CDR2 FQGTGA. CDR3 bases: TGTGCCAGCAGCCTACGGGGCTGGAGCACAGATACGCAGTATTTT. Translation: CASSLRGWSTDTQYF.